The T cell receptor beta chain described here comes from a study of PD-L1 blockade in urothelial cancer. Across the study: Of some 28 patients, twenty-five were males with bladder-origin urothelial cancer. Median T cell yield from blood was roughly 140,000. Findings and limits, study-wide: Better survival was predicted when blood TCR clonality before treatment fell below the median.

The sample's time point: pretreatment peripheral blood. Germline V gives CDR1 GTSNPN, CDR2 SVGIG (reference sequence). Trimming cost V 3 bases and J 2 bases, with 13 bases left between them. This CDR3 contains 14 residues. Points on this clone: Its antigen is not identified.

Synthetic spike-ins, TCR analog templates, were added into each PCR. Sequencing used immunoSEQ multiplex PCR; TCRdb keeps in-frame clones, though not all of them. Seen here are around 79,000 clones, 85% observed once, and the top ten hold approximately 6.7%. The receptor comes from a man in his forties or fifties with urothelial cancer. Sequencing was performed on PBMCs, taken around atezolizumab (anti-PD-L1) treatment. The chain links TRBV30 to TRBJ1-2, with D tentatively TRBD1 (5 bases). CDR3 in DNA: TGTGCCTGGAGCGTAGCGGGGGGAAACTATGGCTACACCTTC. Translation: CAWSVAGGNYGYTF.